The subject of this entry is one T cell receptor (beta chain). Antigen specificity is unknown. This entry belongs to a study of cytomegalovirus exposure and HLA in healthy donors. Study context: About 85 million unique TCR sequences came from HLA-typed donors in an early release.

Findings and limits, study-wide: Analysis was performed later, and it showed HLA-associated TCR beta chains to be more clonally expanded than equally common others.

The ends lost 0 bases at V and 7 bases at J; junction bases unmatched: 3. The CDR3 has 15 amino acids. Per the germline V gene, CDR1 is SGDLS and CDR2 is YYNGEE. Donors consisted of healthy bone marrow donors. PCR involved 60 Vbeta and 13 Jbeta primers. Clones were sequenced by immunoSEQ multiplex PCR, and TCRdb holds only the in-frame ones, with some missing. The data contain fewer than 80,000 clones, 65% to 75% of them singletons. This chain connects TRBV9 to TRBJ2-1; 11 bases are shared with TRBD2. The TCR sequence derives from a woman aged 25 to 39 in good health and CMV-seronegative. Sequenced input: PBMCs. Written as DNA, the CDR3 is TGTGCCAGCAGCGTAGTTAGCGGGGGGGAAAATGAGCAGTTCTTC. It is translated as CASSVVSGGENEQFF.